This T cell receptor (beta chain) appears in the sequencing data of a study of sequential checkpoint blockade in melanoma. Study overall: Patients were randomized 1:1 to nivolumab-then-ipilimumab or ipilimumab-then-nivolumab first-line. After both sequences, patients received maintenance nivolumab.

Using immunoSEQ multiplex PCR, the repertoire was profiled, and TCRdb retains in-frame clones only, with some absent. The sample has some 6,900 clones; over 45% are singletons. The J segment lost 4 bases and the V segment lost 2 bases, leaving 5 bases of the junction unmatched. The germline CDR1 and CDR2 sequences are LGHNA and YSLEER. The CDR3 totals 15 residues. This clone was counted only a few times. Stated treatment: randomized to nivolumab then ipilimumab (arm A) or the reverse (arm B). No patient had prior DNA-damaging chemotherapy. PBMC sorting kept live CD3+CD8+ cells without CD19 or CD56. The chain employs TRBV4-3 and TRBJ2-7, with 10 bases fitting TRBD2. This sample comprised CD8+ T cells sorted from blood (inferred from file names), obtained from a patient given nivolumab and ipilimumab in sequence. This clonotype was sampled from a human donor with melanoma. Here the CDR3 reads CASSQSSGSLYEQYF. In nucleotides, the CDR3 is TGCGCCAGCAGCCAATCTAGCGGGAGCTTATACGAGCAGTACTTC.